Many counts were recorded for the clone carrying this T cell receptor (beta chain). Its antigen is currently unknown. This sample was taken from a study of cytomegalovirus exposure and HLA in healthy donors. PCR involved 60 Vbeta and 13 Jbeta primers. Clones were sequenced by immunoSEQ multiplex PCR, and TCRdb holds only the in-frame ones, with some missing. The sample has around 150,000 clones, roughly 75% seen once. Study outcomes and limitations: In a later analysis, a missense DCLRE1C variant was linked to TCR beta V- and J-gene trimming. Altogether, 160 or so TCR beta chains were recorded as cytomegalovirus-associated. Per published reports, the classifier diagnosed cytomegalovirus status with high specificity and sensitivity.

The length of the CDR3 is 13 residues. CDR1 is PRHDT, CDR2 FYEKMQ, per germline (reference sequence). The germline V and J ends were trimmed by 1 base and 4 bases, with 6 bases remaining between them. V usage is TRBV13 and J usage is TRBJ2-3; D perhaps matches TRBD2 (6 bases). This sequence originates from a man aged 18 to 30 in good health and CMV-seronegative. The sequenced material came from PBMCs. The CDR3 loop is CASSLAGADTQYF. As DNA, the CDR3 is TGTGCCAGCAGCTTAGCGGGAGCAGATACGCAGTATTTT.